This T cell receptor (beta chain) emerged from a study of cytomegalovirus exposure and HLA in healthy donors. The germline gives CDR1 MNHNY, CDR2 SVGAGI (reference sequence). Trimming cost V 6 bases and J 3 bases; bases outside gene matches: 3. This CDR3 spans 13 amino acids. Study conclusions and caveats: Among immune exposure information, only CMV serostatus was available. Sequencing probably produced one cluster of sequence variants that were highly shared.

In regard to this clone: Its target is not known.

The study ran its PCR with 60 Vbeta and 13 Jbeta primers. Libraries were prepared by immunoSEQ multiplex PCR; TCRdb keeps only in-frame clonotypes and omits some of them. The sample consists of fewer than 250,000 clones, 70% to 75% of them appearing once. The source of this sequence is a woman in her twenties or thirties in good health and CMV-seropositive. What was sequenced was PBMCs. The V and J genes are TRBV6-6 and TRBJ2-3; 7 bases fit TRBD1. This CDR3 is CASRIQGTDTQYF. CDR3 nucleotide sequence: TGTGCCAGCAGAATACAGGGGACAGATACGCAGTATTTT.